This T cell receptor beta chain was found in a study of radiotherapy plus CTLA-4 blockade in lung cancer. Whole-study findings and limits: The best prediction of response reportedly came from early blood T cell clone dynamics, with interferon-beta.

Trimming stripped 5 bases from V and 2 bases from J, with 19 bases between. The CDR3 runs to 16 residues. CDR1 is SGHTA and CDR2 is FQGNSA in the germline V gene. Libraries were prepared by immunoSEQ multiplex PCR; TCRdb keeps only in-frame clonotypes and omits some of them. Of 85,000 to 130,000 clones detected, approximately 87% appear once; the ten largest clones hold over 2%. In the case of this clone: The antigen is not known.

This receptor was identified in a human donor with non-small cell lung cancer that progressed on radiotherapy plus ipilimumab. Some clones in this sample may be carry-over from other donors' samples. The starting material was peripheral blood, obtained from a patient treated with radiotherapy plus ipilimumab. The chain joins TRBV7-2 to TRBJ2-7; weak D call: TRBD2 (5 bases). CDR3 sequence reads: CASSRTLPSLAYEQYF. The CDR3 region has the DNA TGTGCCAGCAGCCGCACCCTCCCTAGCTTAGCCTACGAGCAGTACTTC.